This T cell receptor (beta chain) was sequenced in a study of OX40 agonist ivuxolimab in advanced cancers. Prior autoimmune disease or systemic immunosuppression barred patients. This CDR3 is 14 amino acids long. CDR1 and CDR2 from the germline V gene are SGDLS and YYNGEE. The V end was cut by 6 bases, the J end by 8 bases, with 17 bases between. Profiling relied on immunoSEQ multiplex PCR, and the TCRdb table lists in-frame clones only, not all of them. The sample consists of 50,000 to 75,000 clones, around nine tenths of them appearing once. The input for sequencing was CD4+ or CD8+ T cells sorted from blood, taken in a trial of the OX40 agonist ivuxolimab. The TCR originated in an adult with an advanced solid tumor such as melanoma, head and neck, liver or kidney cancer. This rearrangement joins TRBV9 to TRBJ1-4, with D possibly matching TRBD1 (5 bases). CDR3 amino acids: CASTPAGTPEKLFF. DNA for the CDR3: TGTGCCAGCACCCCGGCAGGGACCCCCGAAAAACTGTTTTTT.